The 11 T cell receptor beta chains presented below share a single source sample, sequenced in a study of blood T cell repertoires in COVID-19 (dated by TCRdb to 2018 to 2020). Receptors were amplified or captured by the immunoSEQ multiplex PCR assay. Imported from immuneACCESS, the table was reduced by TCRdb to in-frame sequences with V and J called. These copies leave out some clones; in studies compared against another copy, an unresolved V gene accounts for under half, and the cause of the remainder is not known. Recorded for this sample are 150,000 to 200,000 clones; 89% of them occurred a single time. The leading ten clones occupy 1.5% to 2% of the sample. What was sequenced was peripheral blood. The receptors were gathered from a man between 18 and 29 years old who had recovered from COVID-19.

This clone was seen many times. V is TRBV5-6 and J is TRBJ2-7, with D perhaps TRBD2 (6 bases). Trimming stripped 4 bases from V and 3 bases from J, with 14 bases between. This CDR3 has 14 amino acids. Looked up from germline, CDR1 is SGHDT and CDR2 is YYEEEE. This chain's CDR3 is CASSHVSGSYEQYF. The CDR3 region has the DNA TGTGCCAGCAGCCACGTTTCCGGGAGCTACGAGCAGTACTTC.

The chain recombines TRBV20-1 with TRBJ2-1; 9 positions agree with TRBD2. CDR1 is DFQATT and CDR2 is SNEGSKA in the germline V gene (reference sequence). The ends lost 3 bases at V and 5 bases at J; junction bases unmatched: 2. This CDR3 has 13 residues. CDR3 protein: CSASLAGNNEQFF. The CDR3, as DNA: TGCAGTGCTAGTCTAGCGGGGAACAATGAGCAGTTCTTC.

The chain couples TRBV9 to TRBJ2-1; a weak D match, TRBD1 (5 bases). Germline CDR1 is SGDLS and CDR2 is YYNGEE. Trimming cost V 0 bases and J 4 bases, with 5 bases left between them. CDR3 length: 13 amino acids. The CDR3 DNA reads TGTGCCAGCAGCGTAGAGGGGTACAATGAGCAGTTCTTC. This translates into CASSVEGYNEQFF.

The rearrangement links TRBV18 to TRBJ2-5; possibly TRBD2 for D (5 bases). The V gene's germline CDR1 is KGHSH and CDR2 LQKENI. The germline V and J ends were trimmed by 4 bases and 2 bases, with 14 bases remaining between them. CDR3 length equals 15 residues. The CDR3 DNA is TGTGCCAGCTCACTGTCGACCGGGATTCAAGAGACCCAGTACTTC. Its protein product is CASSLSTGIQETQYF. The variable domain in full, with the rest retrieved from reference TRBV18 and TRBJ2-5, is NAGVMQNPRHLVRRRGQEARLRCSPMKGHSHVYWYRQLPEEGLKFMVYLQKENIIDESGMPKERFSAEFPKEGPSILRIQQVVRGDSAAYFCASSLSTGIQETQYFGPGTRLLVL.

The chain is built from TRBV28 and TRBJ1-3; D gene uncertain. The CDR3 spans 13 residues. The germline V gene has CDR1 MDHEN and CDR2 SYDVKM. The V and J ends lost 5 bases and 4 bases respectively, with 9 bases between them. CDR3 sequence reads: CASSPPSGNTIYF. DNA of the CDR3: TGTGCCAGCAGTCCCCCCTCCGGAAACACCATATATTTT. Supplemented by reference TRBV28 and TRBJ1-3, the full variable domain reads DVKVTQSSRYLVKRTGEKVFLECVQDMDHENMFWYRQDPGLGLRLIYFSYDVKMKEKGDIPEGYSVSREKKERFSLILESASTNQTSMYLCASSPPSGNTIYFGEGSWLTVV.

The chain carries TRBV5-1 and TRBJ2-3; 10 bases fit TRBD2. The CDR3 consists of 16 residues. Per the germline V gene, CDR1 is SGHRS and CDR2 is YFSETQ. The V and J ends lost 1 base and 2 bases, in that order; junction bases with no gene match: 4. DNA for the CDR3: TGCGCCAGCAGCTTGCAGACTAGCGGGCTCACAGATACGCAGTATTTT. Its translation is CASSLQTSGLTDTQYF.

The DNA for the CDR3 is TGCGCCAGCAGCTTTGTGCAGAACAATTCACCCCTCCACTTT. Translation gives CASSFVQNNSPLHF. V and J are TRBV5-1 and TRBJ1-6; D is uncertain. This CDR3 is 14 amino acids long. V was pared by 2 bases and J by 7 bases, with 10 bases between. Germline assignment: CDR1 SGHRS and CDR2 YFSETQ.

The CDR3 loop is CATVDRMGEQYF. CDR3 nucleotide sequence: TGTGCCACCGTAGACAGGATGGGTGAGCAGTACTTC. The chain is built from TRBV6-5 and TRBJ2-7; weak D call: TRBD1 (6 bases). With 10 bases removed from V and 7 bases from J, the gap between germline ends came to 17 bases. CDR1 and CDR2 (germline): MNHEY, SVGAGI. CDR3 size: 12 residues.

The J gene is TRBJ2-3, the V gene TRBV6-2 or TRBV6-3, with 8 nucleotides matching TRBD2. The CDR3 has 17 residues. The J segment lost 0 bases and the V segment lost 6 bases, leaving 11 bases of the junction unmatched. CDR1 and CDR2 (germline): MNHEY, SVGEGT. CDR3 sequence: CASSPIQLAVSTDTQYF. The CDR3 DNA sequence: TGTGCCAGCAGCCCTATCCAACTAGCGGTCAGCACAGATACGCAGTATTTT.

CDR3 nucleotides: TGTGCCAGTAGTATGGCAAGGACAGGGTCTGAAGCTTTCTTT. Amino acid sequence: CASSMARTGSEAFF. The rearrangement joins TRBV19 to TRBJ1-1, with TRBD1 matching 8 bases. The V gene's germline CDR1 is LNHDA and CDR2 SQIVND (reference sequence). The CDR3 consists of 14 residues. J lost 6 bases, V lost 3 bases, and 6 bases had no gene match.

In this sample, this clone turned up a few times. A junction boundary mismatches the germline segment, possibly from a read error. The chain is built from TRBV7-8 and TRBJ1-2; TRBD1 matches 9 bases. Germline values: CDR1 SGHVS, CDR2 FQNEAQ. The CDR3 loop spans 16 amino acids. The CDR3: CASSAGTGTMATPPSF. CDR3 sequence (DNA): TGTGCCAGCAGCGCAGGGACAGGGACTATGGCTACACCTCCCTCATTC. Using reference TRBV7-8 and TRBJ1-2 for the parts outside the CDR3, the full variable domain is GAGVSQSPRYKVAKRGQDVALRCDPISGHVSLFWYQQALGQGPEFLTYFQNEAQLDKSGLPSDRFFAERPEGSVSTLKIQRTQQEDSAVYLCASSAGTGTMATPPSFGSGTRLTVV.